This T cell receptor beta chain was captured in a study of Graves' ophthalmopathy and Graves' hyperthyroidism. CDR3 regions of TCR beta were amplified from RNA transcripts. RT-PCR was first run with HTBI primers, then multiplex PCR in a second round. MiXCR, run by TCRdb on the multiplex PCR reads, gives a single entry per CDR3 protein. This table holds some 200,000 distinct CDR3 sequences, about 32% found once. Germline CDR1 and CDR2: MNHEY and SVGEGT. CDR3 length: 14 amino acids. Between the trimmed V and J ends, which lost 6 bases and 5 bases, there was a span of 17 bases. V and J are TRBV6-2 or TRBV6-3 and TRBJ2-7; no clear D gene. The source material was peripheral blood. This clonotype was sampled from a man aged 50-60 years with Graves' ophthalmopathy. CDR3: CASRTGPIVHEQYF. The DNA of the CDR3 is TGTGCCAGCAGAACCGGGCCCATCGTCCACGAGCAGTACTTC.